Following are 14 T cell receptor beta chains from one sample sequenced in a study of T-cell memory formation after mild COVID-19. MiXCR was run by TCRdb on the 5' RACE reads, yielding one entry per CDR3 protein. The sample lists 150,000 to 200,000 distinct CDR3 sequences, roughly 15% occurring once. The sample was PBMCs or a T cell subset sorted from them (not recorded which). These receptors all stem from an adult woman who had mild COVID-19 (a few samples of this study predate the infection). Cell type and time point are not known.

This clonotype was counted a few times. J is TRBJ2-7 and V is TRBV7-2, with D possibly being TRBD1 (6 bases). This CDR3 spans 15 amino acids. Deletions cut 8 bases from V and 2 bases from J, with 19 bases between. Germline V gene lookup returns CDR1 SGHTA and CDR2 FQGNSA. The CDR3 bases are TGTGCCAGCGCTCTCACCGGGACACAGACCTACGAGCAGTACTTC. This translates into CASALTGTQTYEQYF.

The table lists this clonotype with a few counts. This chain's CDR3 is CASSYPTVWASGVNQETQYF. The CDR3, as DNA: TGTGCCAGCAGTTACCCCACCGTCTGGGCTAGCGGGGTCAACCAAGAGACCCAGTACTTC. V usage is TRBV6-2 or TRBV6-3 and J usage is TRBJ2-5; 9 nucleotides align to TRBD2. Germline CDR1 and CDR2: MNHEY and SVGEGT. The CDR3 consists of 20 residues. The V gene end was trimmed by 2 bases and the J gene end by 0 bases; junction bases not matched to a gene: 16.

The rearrangement links TRBV15 to TRBJ2-7; maybe TRBD1 (6 bases). The length of the CDR3 is 16 residues. The V and J ends lost 0 bases and 0 bases respectively, with 12 bases between them. Germline-derived CDR1 and CDR2 are LNHNV and YYDKDF (reference sequence). In DNA form, the CDR3 reads TGTGCCACCAGCAGAGATCTAGGACAGAGCTCCTACGAGCAGTACTTC. The encoded protein is CATSRDLGQSSYEQYF. The whole variable domain, filled in from reference TRBV15 and TRBJ2-7, reads DAMVIQNPRYQVTQFGKPVTLSCSQTLNHNVMYWYQQKSSQAPKLLFHYYDKDFNNEADTPDNFQSRRPNTSFCFLDIRSPGLGDTAMYLCATSRDLGQSSYEQYFGPGTRLTVT.

This clonotype has more than one count but fewer than ten. The chain has TRBV10-3 and TRBJ2-3; the D is unclear. Germline values: CDR1 ENHRY, CDR2 SYGVKD. This CDR3 region has 10 residues. CDR3 DNA: TGTGCTGCCGGGACAGATACGCAGTATTTT. As protein: CAAGTDTQYF.

The CDR3 DNA reads as TGTGCCAGCAGCCTAATGGACGGGGTAGGGCAGCCCCAGCATTTT. It translates to CASSLMDGVGQPQHF. The rearrangement links TRBV5-6 to TRBJ1-5; D not resolved. The CDR3 is 15 residues long. V was clipped by 4 bases and J by 7 bases, with 18 bases between them. CDR1 is SGHDT and CDR2 is YYEEEE in the germline V gene.

V usage is TRBV6-6 and J usage is TRBJ1-4; maybe TRBD1 (6 bases). Germline V gives CDR1 MNHNY, CDR2 SVGAGI (reference sequence). The length of the CDR3 is 22 residues. V shed 0 bases and J shed 0 bases, with 26 bases lying between them. This CDR3 is CASSYSIGRRGMRSATNEKLFF. The CDR3 DNA is TGTGCCAGCAGTTACTCGATCGGGAGGAGGGGGATGAGGTCAGCAACTAATGAAAAACTGTTTTTT.

The CDR3 DNA is TGCGCCAGCAGCCGAACAGGGAGCAATGAGCAGTTCTTC. Encoded protein: CASSRTGSNEQFF. V gene TRBV5-1 combines with J gene TRBJ2-1; D is possibly TRBD1 (6 bases). CDR1 SGHRS and CDR2 YFSETQ come from the germline V gene. CDR3 length equals 13 residues. The V and J ends lost 4 bases and 6 bases respectively, with 11 bases between them.

V gene TRBV12-3 or TRBV12-4 combines with J gene TRBJ2-3; possibly TRBD2 for D (6 bases). The CDR3 consists of 16 residues. The V end lost 4 bases, the J end lost 0 bases, and 14 bases lay between the germline ends. The CDR3 loop reads CASSWRLASSTDTQYF. CDR3 nucleotides: TGTGCCAGCAGTTGGCGTCTAGCGAGTAGCACAGATACGCAGTATTTT.

V is TRBV12-3 or TRBV12-4 and J is TRBJ2-1, with TRBD2 identical over 10 bases. CDR3 length: 16 amino acids. Losses at the gene ends were 4 bases for V and 8 bases for J; bases not matched to a gene: 11. The CDR3 bases are TGTGCCAGCAGTTACGAGCTAGCGGGAGACTTCTATGAGCAGTTCTTC. This codes for CASSYELAGDFYEQFF.

The genes are TRBV19 and TRBJ2-1, with 15 nucleotides matching TRBD2. This CDR3 comprises 17 residues. Germline CDR1 is LNHDA and CDR2 is SQIVND (reference sequence). V lost 4 bases, J lost 2 bases, and 3 bases stayed unmatched. CDR3 DNA: TGTGCCAGTAGTAGGGGACTAGCGGGGGGAACCTACAATGAGCAGTTCTTC. Translation: CASSRGLAGGTYNEQFF. The whole variable domain, remainder taken from reference TRBV19 and TRBJ2-1, is DGGITQSPKYLFRKEGQNVTLSCEQNLNHDAMYWYRQDPGQGLRLIYYSQIVNDFQKGDIAEGYSVSREKKESFPLTVTSAQKNPTAFYLCASSRGLAGGTYNEQFFGPGTRLTVL.

The CDR3 spells CASSPGLLNTGELFF. The CDR3 region has the DNA TGTGCCAGCAGCCCGGGACTATTAAACACCGGGGAGCTGTTTTTT. The rearrangement joins TRBV6-2 or TRBV6-3 to TRBJ2-2; 7 positions match TRBD2. Trimming removed 6 bases from V and 2 bases from J; junction bases left unmatched: 6. Germline CDR1 reads MNHEY; CDR2 reads SVGEGT. The CDR3 sequence is 15 residues long.

V and J are TRBV5-1 and TRBJ1-2; 7 bases are shared with TRBD1. The germline V gene has CDR1 SGHRS and CDR2 YFSETQ. This CDR3 is 13 amino acids long. V shed 5 bases, J shed 8 bases, and the junction held 9 bases outside the gene matches. The CDR3 sequence: CASSLTGALGYTF. The CDR3 region has the DNA TGCGCCAGCAGTTTAACAGGGGCCCTCGGCTACACCTTC.

The chain uses TRBV5-5 and TRBJ1-1; D is undetermined. The CDR3 length is 14 residues. Germline V lookup: CDR1 SGHKS, CDR2 YYEKEE (reference sequence). Deletions cut 1 base from V and 1 base from J, with 8 bases between. This CDR3 reads CASSLMIGNTEAFF. The CDR3 nucleotides read TGTGCCAGCAGCTTGATGATAGGGAACACTGAAGCTTTCTTT.

There are a few counts of this clonotype. The chain couples TRBV5-6 to TRBJ2-7; TRBD1 agrees at 10 bases. CDR3 length: 15 residues. Germline loops: CDR1 SGHDT, CDR2 YYEEEE. With V trimmed by 5 bases and J by 2 bases, 7 bases remained unmatched. Here the CDR3 DNA reads TGTGCCAGCAGGGAGACAGGGGGCACCCCCTACGAGCAGTACTTC. It codes for CASRETGGTPYEQYF.